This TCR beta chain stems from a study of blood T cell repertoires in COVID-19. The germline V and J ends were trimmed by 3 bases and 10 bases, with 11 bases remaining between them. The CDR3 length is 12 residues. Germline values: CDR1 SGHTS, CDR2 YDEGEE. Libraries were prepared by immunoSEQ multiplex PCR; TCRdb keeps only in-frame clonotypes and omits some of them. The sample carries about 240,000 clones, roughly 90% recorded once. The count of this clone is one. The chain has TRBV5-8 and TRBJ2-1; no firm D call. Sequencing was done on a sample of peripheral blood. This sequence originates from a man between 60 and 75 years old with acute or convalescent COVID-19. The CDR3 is CASSSNLEEQFF. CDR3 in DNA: TGTGCCAGCAGCTCAAACTTGGAGGAGCAGTTCTTC.